The clone carrying this TCR beta chain was counted a few times. What it binds is unknown. Germline CDR1 is SEHNR and CDR2 is FQNEAQ (reference sequence). The CDR3 totals 16 residues. V dropped 1 base and J dropped 1; count of bases not matched to a gene: 1. This record comes from a study of T cell responses to AZD1222 COVID-19 vaccine. Overall study results and limits: Most donors were white British and more were female, and clonal diversity was possibly underestimated. Among those given AZD1222, only 6 or 7 were seropositive at baseline. Without day 14 samples, only post-peak T cell repertoires were studied. Spike-specific TCR breadth and depth were elevated following two AZD1222 doses.

Assay used: immunoSEQ multiplex PCR; TCRdb lists only in-frame clones, some missing. The sample has about 150,000 clones, approximately 90% seen once. This specimen consisted of peripheral blood, obtained on day 0 of AZD1222 vaccination. This clonotype was obtained from an adult in good health. V and J are TRBV7-9 and TRBJ2-3; 11 bases align to TRBD2. CDR3 nucleotides: TGTGCCAGCAGCTTAGTACTAGCGGGAGGCACAGATACGCAGTATTTT. The encoded protein is CASSLVLAGGTDTQYF.